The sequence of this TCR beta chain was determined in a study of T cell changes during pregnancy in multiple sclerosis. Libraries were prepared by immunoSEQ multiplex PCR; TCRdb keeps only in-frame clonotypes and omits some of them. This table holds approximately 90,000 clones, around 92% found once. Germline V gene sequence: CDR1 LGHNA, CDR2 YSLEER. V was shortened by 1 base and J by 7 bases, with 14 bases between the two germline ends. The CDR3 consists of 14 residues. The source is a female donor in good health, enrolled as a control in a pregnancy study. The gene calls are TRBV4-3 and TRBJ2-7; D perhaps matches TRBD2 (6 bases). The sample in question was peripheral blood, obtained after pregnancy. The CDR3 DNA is TGCGCCAGCAGCCAAGGGGACTCCTCCAGGGAGCAGTACTTC. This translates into CASSQGDSSREQYF.